A single sample is the source of the 14 T cell receptor beta chains below, sequenced in a study of tumor and adjacent non-tumor tissue in lung cancer. TCRbeta libraries were built with three rounds of nested PCR, modified from ARM-PCR. In TCRdb, the multiplex PCR reads were re-called with MiXCR into one record per CDR3 protein. The data contain around 79,000 distinct CDR3 sequences, approximately 72% of them seen just once; the ten biggest clones take up around 10%. This sample's RNA came from whole unsorted tissue. Input material: lung tumor tissue. These receptors originate from a woman in her forties with non-small cell lung cancer.

Only one count was recorded for this clonotype. Compared with germline, one end of the junction differs, possibly owing to a read error. This rearrangement joins TRBV11-1 to TRBJ2-1; D unresolved. Germline loops: CDR1 SGHAT, CDR2 FQDESV (reference sequence). The CDR3 sequence is 15 residues long. The DNA for the CDR3 is TGTGCCTGCAGCTTATGGGTGGTAGAGTATAATGAGCAGTTCTTC. Encoded protein: CACSLWVVEYNEQFF. Variable domain in full (rest from reference TRBV11-1 and TRBJ2-1): EAEVAQSPRYKITEKSQAVAFWCDPISGHATLYWYRQILGQGPELLVQFQDESVVDDSQLPKDRFSAERLKGVDSTLKIQPAELGDSAMYLCACSLWVVEYNEQFFGPGTRLTVL.

With regard to this clonotype: The junction departs from the called germline gene at one end, perhaps through a read error. This rearrangement joins TRBV28 to TRBJ2-5; 8 nucleotides match TRBD2. The germline CDR1 and CDR2 sequences are MDHEN and SYDVKM. This CDR3 region has 15 residues. In DNA form, the CDR3 reads TGTGCCAGCAGTTTATCTACGGGGGGGGAAGAGACCCAGTACTTT. It is translated as CASSLSTGGEETQYF.

With regard to this clonotype: A junction end diverges from the germline sequence, so it may reflect a read error. The chain links TRBV11-2 to TRBJ2-1; the match to TRBD2 covers 8 bases. Germline CDR1 and CDR2: SGHAT and FQNNGV. This CDR3 spans 15 amino acids. The CDR3 nucleotides are TGTGCCAGCAGCCTGCAACTAGCGGCTGTCAATGAGCAGTTCTTT. Its protein product is CASSLQLAAVNEQFF.

This chain uses TRBV10-3 with TRBJ2-2, with D possibly matching TRBD1 (5 bases). CDR3 length: 16 amino acids. The germline CDR1 and CDR2 sequences are ENHRY and SYGVKD. Deletions cut 7 bases from V and 1 base from J, with 16 bases between. DNA of the CDR3: TGTGCCATCATGGTGACAGAAGGTGGGAACACCGGGGAGCTGTTTTTT. Translating it yields CAIMVTEGGNTGELFF.

This clonotype was counted ten times or more. V and J are TRBV4-1 and TRBJ2-7, with 7 bases lining up with TRBD2. CDR1 and CDR2 (germline): MGHRA, YSYEKL. V shed 0 bases, J shed 3 bases, and the junction held 8 bases outside the gene matches. The CDR3 sequence is 16 residues long. The CDR3: CASSQDVAGAGYEQYF. The CDR3 DNA reads as TGCGCCAGCAGCCAAGATGTTGCGGGAGCGGGCTACGAGCAGTACTTC.

Of note for this clonotype: A much larger clone sits a single nucleotide away, making a read error possible. The chain is built from TRBV5-1 and TRBJ1-5; TRBD1 is a possible D gene (5 bases). CDR1 and CDR2 (germline): SGHRS, YFSETQ. CDR3 size: 15 residues. CDR3 protein: CASTLVGAPNQPQHF. DNA for the CDR3: TGCGCCAGCACCTTGGTAGGGGCCCCTAATCAGCCCCAGCATTTT.

To note about this clonotype: The conserved final phenylalanine or tryptophan is absent from the CDR3, which likely points to a read error. The limits of the CDR3 on the DNA are not certain, so only TCRdb's listed CDR3 is given. The gene calls are TRBV6-5 and TRBJ1-6; the table's D call of TRBD1 was not tested on the DNA. The CDR3 extends over 16 residues, inclusive of both ends. Germline CDR1 MNHEY, CDR2 SVGAGI. The CDR3 sequence: CASKPRDSSYNSPFHY.

For this clonotype: Germline is not matched at one junction end, which may reflect a read error. The genes are TRBV4-1 and TRBJ2-3; the match to TRBD1 covers 11 bases. Germline V gene sequence: CDR1 MGHRA, CDR2 YSYEKL. This CDR3 contains 18 residues. The DNA for the CDR3 is TGCACCAGCATCCAAGCTCACGTCGGGACAGGGGGAACAGATACGCAGTATTTT. This gives the protein CTSIQAHVGTGGTDTQYF.

The chain uses TRBV29-1 and TRBJ2-6; TRBD1 agrees at 10 bases. Unmatched junction bases numbered 20, after V lost 5 bases and J lost 19 bases. The CDR3 extends over 15 amino acids. Germline-derived CDR1 and CDR2 are SQVTM and ANQGSEA. CDR3 in DNA: TGCAGCGTTTCGACAGGGGGCTCTGGGACCAACGTCATAACTTTC. It specifies CSVSTGGSGTNVITF.

A word on this clonotype: One end of the junction fails to match germline, which may point to a read error. The chain uses TRBV12-3 or TRBV12-4 and TRBJ1-2, with TRBD1 matching 8 bases. The CDR3 length is 15 residues. The CDR3 DNA follows: TGTGCCAGCAGTCCCCGGGCCAGGGGGCCATATGACTACATCTTC. It codes for CASSPRARGPYDYIF.

The gene calls are TRBV6-6 and TRBJ1-5; D is possibly TRBD1 (6 bases). V shed 7 bases and J shed 9 bases, with 19 bases lying between them. The CDR3 totals 14 residues. Germline V gives CDR1 MNHNY, CDR2 SVGAGI (reference sequence). CDR3 DNA sequence: TGTGCCAGCAACATAGGACAGATCGAAAGGCCCCAGCATTTT. This gives the protein CASNIGQIERPQHF.

A note on this clonotype: Relative to the germline gene, one junction end is altered; a read error may explain this. The genes are TRBV20-1 and TRBJ2-5; D remains ambiguous. Germline CDR1 is DFQATT and CDR2 is SNEGSKA (reference sequence). CDR3 length: 12 residues. The CDR3 bases are TGCAGTGCTAGACCTGTCGGAGAGATCCAGTATTTC. Protein: CSARPVGEIQYF.

In this sample, this clonotype turned up a few times. A clone one base away is much larger, so this may be a read error. V gene TRBV5-1 combines with J gene TRBJ2-7, with 10 bases aligning to TRBD1. The germline V gene has CDR1 SGHRS and CDR2 YFSETQ. The V and J ends lost 6 bases and 7 bases, in that order; junction bases with no gene match: 13. This CDR3 comprises 15 residues. Written as DNA, the CDR3 is TGCGCCAGCAACCCGGAATTGGGACAGGGGCGGGAGCAGTACTTC. The encoded protein is CASNPELGQGREQYF.

Of note for this clonotype: This is likely a read error, given that the CDR3 carries no conserved phenylalanine or tryptophan at its end. The CDR3: CASSLAGPPDAQYY. As DNA, the CDR3 is TGTGCCAGCAGCTTAGCGGGGCCACCCGATGCGCAGTATTAT. V is TRBV7-9 and J is TRBJ2-3, with D possibly being TRBD1 (5 bases). Germline V gene lookup returns CDR1 SEHNR and CDR2 FQNEAQ (reference sequence). The CDR3 loop spans 14 amino acids. V dropped 0 bases and J dropped 10 bases, with 14 bases sitting between them.